This T cell receptor beta chain was sequenced in a study of blood T cell repertoires in COVID-19. Some clones are missing from TCRdb's copy, which holds only in-frame ones; the method was immunoSEQ multiplex PCR. The table has 220,000 or so clones, approximately 83% seen once. The CDR3 has 15 amino acids. Per the germline V gene, CDR1 is LNHDA and CDR2 is SQIVND (reference sequence). V shed 3 bases and J shed 3 bases, with 12 bases lying between them. The TCR was taken from a woman between 55 and 75 years old with acute or convalescent COVID-19. The sample taken for sequencing was peripheral blood. The chain is built from TRBV19 and TRBJ1-5; D not certain. Here the CDR3 reads CASSILGGYNQPQHF. As DNA, the CDR3 is TGTGCCAGTAGTATCCTTGGCGGTTACAATCAGCCCCAGCATTTT. The variable domain in full, with the rest retrieved from reference TRBV19 and TRBJ1-5, is DGGITQSPKYLFRKEGQNVTLSCEQNLNHDAMYWYRQDPGQGLRLIYYSQIVNDFQKGDIAEGYSVSREKKESFPLTVTSAQKNPTAFYLCASSILGGYNQPQHFGDGTRLSIL.